These 9 T cell receptor beta chains were sequenced from one sample in a study of blood T cell repertoires in COVID-19 (dated by TCRdb to the early 2020s). To prepare the library, the immunoSEQ multiplex PCR assay was applied. The table comes from immuneACCESS by way of TCRdb, which keeps in-frame sequences with V and J called. Part of the clones is missing from these tables; in studies checked, under half for an unresolved V gene and the rest for unknown reasons. This sample has 110,000 to 150,000 clones in its table, and roughly three quarters of those were observed once. The ten largest clones take up 4.2% of the sample. Sample: peripheral blood. These receptors were obtained from a man in his 60s with acute or convalescent COVID-19.

This sequence joins TRBV9 and TRBJ2-5; the D gene is possibly TRBD2 (6 bases). Germline CDR1 is SGDLS and CDR2 is YYNGEE. Deletions cut 3 bases from V and 1 base from J, with 13 bases between. The CDR3 is made up of 15 amino acids. The CDR3 is CASSGPGLAQETQYF. The CDR3 coding sequence is TGTGCCAGCAGCGGACCGGGACTGGCCCAAGAGACCCAGTACTTC.

The CDR3 bases are TGCGCCAGCGCCCGGGGGGTTGGAGCGGAGACCCAGTACTTC. Its translation is CASARGVGAETQYF. The V call is TRBV5-1, the J call TRBJ2-5; TRBD2 aligns across 7 bases. Germline values: CDR1 SGHRS, CDR2 YFSETQ. Losses at the gene ends were 7 bases for V and 5 bases for J; bases not matched to a gene: 11. The CDR3 length is 14 residues.

The chain joins TRBV27 to TRBJ1-2; the match to TRBD1 covers 7 bases. Germline V gene lookup returns CDR1 MNHEY and CDR2 SMNVEV (reference sequence). The junction had 8 bases not matched to a gene; V was cut back by 4 bases and J by 0 bases. The CDR3 totals 16 residues. The CDR3 is CASSSVGTASNYGYTF. CDR3 DNA sequence: TGTGCCAGCAGTTCGGTCGGGACAGCATCTAACTATGGCTACACCTTC.

The J gene is TRBJ1-3, the V gene TRBV7-2; possible D gene TRBD1, 5 bases. This CDR3 has 13 amino acids. The V gene's germline CDR1 is SGHTA and CDR2 FQGNSA. V lost 5 bases and J lost 4, with 9 bases in between. The CDR3 sequence is CASSTNRGNTIYF. The CDR3 region has the DNA TGTGCCAGCAGCACCAACAGGGGAAACACCATATATTTT.

The CDR3 DNA reads TGTGCCAGCAGCCATGACAAGCAGTGGGAGCAGTTCTTC. This sequence encodes CASSHDKQWEQFF. This chain connects TRBV4-2 to TRBJ2-1; D gene ambiguous. The CDR3 runs to 13 residues. Per germline, CDR1 LGHNA and CDR2 YNFKEQ. V lost 3 bases, J lost 10 bases, and 13 bases lay in between.

The chain uses TRBV29-1 and TRBJ2-1, with 8 positions matching TRBD2. CDR3 length: 15 residues. Germline assignment: CDR1 SQVTM and CDR2 ANQGSEA. After removal of 7 bases from V and 3 bases from J, the junction contained 11 bases not matched to a gene. The CDR3, as DNA: TGCAGCGCCGACTCAACTAGCGGCTACTACAATGAGCAGTTCTTC. Residues: CSADSTSGYYNEQFF.

This clone appeared a single time. The chain combines TRBV7-9 with TRBJ1-1, with TRBD1 as a possible D gene (6 bases). Trimming shortened V by 3 bases and J by 5 bases, and 13 bases separated the two germline ends. Looked up from germline, CDR1 is SEHNR and CDR2 is FQNEAQ (reference sequence). The CDR3 consists of 14 residues. The CDR3 region is CASSFEGVTTEAFF. DNA for the CDR3: TGTGCCAGCAGCTTTGAGGGGGTTACGACTGAAGCTTTCTTT.

DNA of the CDR3: TGTGCCAGCAGTGAATTTGCAGGGGGCACCGGGGAGCTGTTTTTT. It translates to CASSEFAGGTGELFF. The chain employs TRBV25-1 and TRBJ2-2; the match to TRBD1 covers 7 bases. The V segment lost 1 base and the J segment 4 bases; nucleotides outside the gene matches: 3. The CDR3 spans 15 residues. The germline gives CDR1 MGHDK, CDR2 SYGVNS.

The chain uses TRBV6-2 or TRBV6-3 and TRBJ1-4, with a tentative D call TRBD1 (5 bases). The CDR3 has 13 residues. Germline-derived CDR1 and CDR2 are MNHEY and SVGEGT. Trimming took off 5 bases at V and 4 bases at J, with 8 bases between the two ends. The CDR3 sequence is CASSPQDNEKLFF. The CDR3 coding sequence is TGTGCCAGCAGTCCACAGGATAATGAAAAACTGTTTTTT.